The rows below give T cell receptor beta chains drawn from one sample of a study of Ad26.COV2.S vaccination and SARS-CoV-2 variants. Generated by immunoSEQ multiplex PCR, the TCRdb table keeps only in-frame clones and is missing some. The data show fewer than 400,000 clones, over 80% seen once. This material consisted of peripheral blood, taken in a trial of Ad26.COV2.S vaccine versus placebo. These receptors were collected from a person aged 18-65 years who received the Ad26.COV2.S COVID-19 vaccine or a placebo. The CDR3 runs from the conserved cysteine through the conserved F or W. The order of the fields is J gene, D gene, V gene, clone size, CDR3 protein, CDR3 DNA. D genes are given only for firm matches. Clone size is shown for a subset of rows, as once, few, many or a class of expanded clone.

J gene: TRBJ2-1
D gene: TRBD1
V gene: TRBV5-4
clone size: -
CDR3 protein: CASMRGQSLGNEQFF
CDR3 DNA: TGTGCCAGCATGAGGGGACAGTCTCTCGGCAATGAGCAGTTCTTC

J gene: TRBJ1-4
D gene: -
V gene: TRBV5-1
clone size: once
CDR3 protein: CASSARGVGMSEKLFF
CDR3 DNA: TGCGCCAGCAGCGCGAGAGGGGTCGGTATGAGTGAAAAACTGTTTTTT

J gene: TRBJ2-7
D gene: -
V gene: TRBV4-1
clone size: -
CDR3 protein: CASSQGSGPPYEQYF
CDR3 DNA: TGCGCCAGCAGCCAAGGTTCCGGGCCCCCCTACGAGCAGTACTTC

J gene: TRBJ2-1
D gene: TRBD2
V gene: TRBV15
clone size: -
CDR3 protein: CATSSWTSGANNEQFF
CDR3 DNA: TGTGCCACCAGCAGCTGGACTAGCGGGGCCAACAATGAGCAGTTCTTC

J gene: TRBJ1-6
D gene: -
V gene: TRBV5-4
clone size: -
CDR3 protein: CASSLLREGGSPLHF
CDR3 DNA: TGTGCCAGCAGCTTATTAAGGGAGGGGGGTTCACCCCTCCACTTT

J gene: TRBJ2-7
D gene: TRBD2
V gene: TRBV7-2
clone size: -
CDR3 protein: CASSLGLAGHYEQYF
CDR3 DNA: TGTGCCAGCAGCTTAGGACTAGCGGGACACTACGAGCAGTACTTC

J gene: TRBJ1-4
D gene: TRBD1
V gene: TRBV7-9
clone size: -
CDR3 protein: CASHRGDREREKLFF
CDR3 DNA: TGTGCCTCTCATCGAGGGGACAGGGAGCGGGAAAAACTGTTTTTT

J gene: TRBJ2-5
D gene: -
V gene: TRBV7-2
clone size: -
CDR3 protein: CASSLGRRETQYF
CDR3 DNA: TGTGCCAGCAGCTTGGGGAGGCGAGAGACCCAGTACTTC

J gene: TRBJ2-4
D gene: -
V gene: TRBV7-8
clone size: -
CDR3 protein: CASSLARSQNIQYF
CDR3 DNA: TGTGCCAGCAGCTTAGCCAGGTCCCAAAACATTCAGTACTTC

J gene: TRBJ1-5
D gene: -
V gene: TRBV27
clone size: -
CDR3 protein: CASSLESPAWPGQTNQPQHF
CDR3 DNA: TGTGCCAGCAGTTTAGAATCCCCAGCTTGGCCCGGACAGACCAATCAGCCCCAGCATTTT

J gene: TRBJ2-1
D gene: TRBD2
V gene: TRBV19
clone size: -
CDR3 protein: CASSSLLAGGPQNEQFF
CDR3 DNA: TGTGCCAGTAGTTCACTGCTAGCGGGGGGGCCGCAGAATGAGCAGTTCTTC

J gene: TRBJ1-3
D gene: -
V gene: TRBV6-6
clone size: -
CDR3 protein: CASREGGLGTIYF
CDR3 DNA: TGTGCCAGCAGGGAGGGGGGGTTAGGGACCATATATTTT

J gene: TRBJ1-2
D gene: -
V gene: TRBV29-1
clone size: -
CDR3 protein: CSVDGTGNYGYTF
CDR3 DNA: TGCAGCGTCGACGGGACGGGTAACTATGGCTACACCTTC

J gene: TRBJ2-4
D gene: -
V gene: TRBV9
clone size: -
CDR3 protein: CASSVGGNRENIQYF
CDR3 DNA: TGTGCCAGCAGCGTTGGGGGGAACAGAGAAAACATTCAGTACTTC

J gene: TRBJ2-2
D gene: -
V gene: TRBV9
clone size: many
CDR3 protein: CASSVVGGNTGELFF
CDR3 DNA: TGTGCCAGCAGCGTAGTCGGGGGGAACACCGGGGAGCTGTTTTTT

J gene: TRBJ2-2
D gene: -
V gene: TRBV6-5
clone size: few
CDR3 protein: CASSIGTGELFF
CDR3 DNA: TGTGCCAGCAGCATAGGGACCGGGGAGCTGTTTTTT

J gene: TRBJ2-5
D gene: -
V gene: TRBV7-9
clone size: -
CDR3 protein: CASSLEDWTRKTQYF
CDR3 DNA: TGTGCCAGCAGCTTAGAGGACTGGACTCGGAAGACCCAGTACTTC

J gene: TRBJ1-1
D gene: -
V gene: TRBV7-9
clone size: -
CDR3 protein: CASSAHPSTGNTEAFF
CDR3 DNA: TGTGCCAGCAGCGCGCACCCTTCCACAGGGAACACTGAAGCTTTCTTT

J gene: TRBJ2-7
D gene: -
V gene: TRBV9
clone size: -
CDR3 protein: CASSDSPRGEQYF
CDR3 DNA: TGTGCCAGCAGCGATAGCCCCCGGGGCGAGCAGTACTTC

J gene: TRBJ2-5
D gene: TRBD2
V gene: TRBV28
clone size: -
CDR3 protein: CASHGGGLQETQYF
CDR3 DNA: TGTGCCAGCCACGGCGGGGGGTTACAAGAGACCCAGTACTTC

J gene: TRBJ1-2
D gene: TRBD1
V gene: TRBV19
clone size: few
CDR3 protein: CASSTNQNRGGYTF
CDR3 DNA: TGTGCCAGTAGTACAAACCAGAACAGGGGTGGCTACACCTTC

J gene: TRBJ1-6
D gene: -
V gene: TRBV5-4
clone size: -
CDR3 protein: CASSGGRDSPLHF
CDR3 DNA: TGTGCCAGCAGCGGAGGACGAGATTCACCCCTCCACTTT

J gene: TRBJ1-2
D gene: TRBD1
V gene: TRBV5-5
clone size: -
CDR3 protein: CASSLTGQGAYGYTF
CDR3 DNA: TGTGCCAGCAGCCTTACCGGACAGGGGGCTTATGGCTACACCTTC

J gene: TRBJ2-7
D gene: TRBD2
V gene: TRBV2
clone size: -
CDR3 protein: CASSHASGGLYYEQYF
CDR3 DNA: TGTGCCAGCAGCCATGCGAGCGGGGGCTTATACTACGAGCAGTACTTC

J gene: TRBJ1-5
D gene: -
V gene: TRBV19
clone size: -
CDR3 protein: CASGRLYSNQPQHF
CDR3 DNA: TGTGCCAGTGGACGCCTTTATAGCAATCAGCCCCAGCATTTT

J gene: TRBJ1-2
D gene: TRBD1
V gene: TRBV12-3/TRBV12-4
clone size: -
CDR3 protein: CASRGQNSYGYTF
CDR3 DNA: TGTGCCAGCAGGGGACAGAACAGCTATGGCTACACCTTC

J gene: TRBJ2-7
D gene: -
V gene: TRBV15
clone size: -
CDR3 protein: CATSRDTEGSEQYF
CDR3 DNA: TGTGCCACCAGCAGAGATACGGAGGGGAGTGAGCAGTACTTC

J gene: TRBJ2-7
D gene: -
V gene: TRBV2
clone size: -
CDR3 protein: CASRASGTYEQYF
CDR3 DNA: TGTGCCAGCAGGGCCTCAGGAACCTACGAGCAGTACTTC

J gene: TRBJ1-3
D gene: -
V gene: TRBV27
clone size: few
CDR3 protein: CASSPWVGTGNTIYF
CDR3 DNA: TGTGCCAGCAGTCCCTGGGTAGGAACTGGAAACACCATATATTTT

J gene: TRBJ1-2
D gene: -
V gene: TRBV21-1
clone size: many
CDR3 protein: CAGEVGFRPALGYTF
CDR3 DNA: TGTGCCGGCGAGGTAGGGTTCAGGCCGGCTTTGGGCTACACCTTC

J gene: TRBJ2-5
D gene: TRBD2
V gene: TRBV3-1/TRBV3-2
clone size: once
CDR3 protein: CASSQWGGETQYF
CDR3 DNA: TGTGCCAGCAGCCAATGGGGGGGAGAGACCCAGTACTTC

J gene: TRBJ2-1
D gene: -
V gene: TRBV5-1
clone size: -
CDR3 protein: CASSLAEVPYNEQFF
CDR3 DNA: TGCGCCAGCAGCTTGGCAGAGGTCCCCTACAATGAGCAGTTCTTC

J gene: TRBJ2-2
D gene: TRBD2
V gene: TRBV6-4
clone size: -
CDR3 protein: CASRLRAGVDGELFF
CDR3 DNA: TGTGCCAGCAGACTCCGGGCGGGAGTTGACGGGGAGCTGTTTTTT

J gene: TRBJ2-3
D gene: -
V gene: TRBV2
clone size: -
CDR3 protein: CASMEGPSYF
CDR3 DNA: TGTGCCAGCATGGAAGGGCCCTCCTATTTT

J gene: TRBJ2-5
D gene: -
V gene: TRBV7-9
clone size: -
CDR3 protein: CASSPSWTQYF
CDR3 DNA: TGTGCCAGCAGCCCGTCGTGGACCCAGTACTTC

J gene: TRBJ1-2
D gene: TRBD1
V gene: TRBV9
clone size: -
CDR3 protein: CASSVDRDRGSGYGYTF
CDR3 DNA: TGTGCCAGCAGCGTAGATCGGGACAGGGGAAGTGGCTACGGCTACACCTTC

J gene: TRBJ2-1
D gene: -
V gene: TRBV5-8
clone size: -
CDR3 protein: CASTLGPQNYNEQFF
CDR3 DNA: TGTGCCAGCACCCTGGGACCCCAGAATTACAATGAGCAGTTCTTC

J gene: TRBJ2-5
D gene: -
V gene: TRBV7-2
clone size: -
CDR3 protein: CASSPGPSQETQYF
CDR3 DNA: TGTGCCAGCAGCCCCGGTCCATCCCAAGAGACCCAGTACTTC

J gene: TRBJ2-3
D gene: TRBD1
V gene: TRBV7-6
clone size: -
CDR3 protein: CASSRGTGQITDTQYF
CDR3 DNA: TGTGCCAGCAGCCGCGGCACGGGACAGATCACAGATACGCAGTATTTT

J gene: TRBJ2-7
D gene: TRBD1
V gene: TRBV11-2
clone size: -
CDR3 protein: CASSLDFGQGNYEQYF
CDR3 DNA: TGTGCCAGCAGCTTAGATTTTGGACAGGGGAACTACGAGCAGTACTTC

J gene: TRBJ1-1
D gene: -
V gene: TRBV20-1
clone size: -
CDR3 protein: CSASVAGRNTEAFF
CDR3 DNA: TGCAGTGCTAGTGTGGCAGGAAGGAACACTGAAGCTTTCTTT

J gene: TRBJ1-1
D gene: -
V gene: TRBV2
clone size: -
CDR3 protein: CASTRLSGAETEAFF
CDR3 DNA: TGTGCCAGCACCCGCCTATCGGGGGCGGAGACTGAAGCTTTCTTT

J gene: TRBJ2-6
D gene: -
V gene: TRBV2
clone size: -
CDR3 protein: CASSEGGGSGANVLTF
CDR3 DNA: TGTGCCAGCAGTGAGGGGGGAGGATCTGGGGCCAACGTCCTGACTTTC

J gene: TRBJ2-3
D gene: TRBD1
V gene: TRBV11-2
clone size: -
CDR3 protein: CASSLNRGFTDTQYF
CDR3 DNA: TGTGCCAGCAGCCTAAACAGGGGATTCACAGATACGCAGTATTTT

J gene: TRBJ2-5
D gene: -
V gene: TRBV9
clone size: -
CDR3 protein: CASSVEGSGTQYF
CDR3 DNA: TGTGCCAGCAGCGTAGAAGGGTCGGGGACCCAGTACTTC

J gene: TRBJ1-5
D gene: TRBD1
V gene: TRBV28
clone size: -
CDR3 protein: CASTPRGTGDNQPQHF
CDR3 DNA: TGTGCCAGCACCCCCCGAGGGACAGGGGATAATCAGCCCCAGCATTTT